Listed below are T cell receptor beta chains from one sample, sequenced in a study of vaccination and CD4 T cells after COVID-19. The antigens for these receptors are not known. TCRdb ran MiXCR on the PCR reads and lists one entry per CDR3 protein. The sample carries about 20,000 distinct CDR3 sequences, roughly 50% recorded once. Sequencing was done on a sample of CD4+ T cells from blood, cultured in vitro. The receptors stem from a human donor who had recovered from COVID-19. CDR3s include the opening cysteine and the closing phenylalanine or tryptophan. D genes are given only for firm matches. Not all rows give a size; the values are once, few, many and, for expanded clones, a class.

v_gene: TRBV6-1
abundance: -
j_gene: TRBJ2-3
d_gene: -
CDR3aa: CASIFHRGTLGYF
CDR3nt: TGTGCCAGCATCTTTCACCGGGGAACCCTCGGGTATTTT

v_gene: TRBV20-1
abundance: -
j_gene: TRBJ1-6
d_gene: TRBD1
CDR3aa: CSAGYRGKKSPLHF
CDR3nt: TGCAGTGCTGGGTACAGGGGGAAAAAGTCACCCCTCCACTTT

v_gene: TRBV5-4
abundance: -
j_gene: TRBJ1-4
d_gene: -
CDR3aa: CASSLHTRDGAVF
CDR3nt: TGTGCCAGCAGCTTGCATACCCGGGACGGTGCGGTTTTT

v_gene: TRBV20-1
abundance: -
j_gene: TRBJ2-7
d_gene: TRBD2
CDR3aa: CSARGTSGRYEQYF
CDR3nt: TGCAGTGCTAGGGGGACTAGCGGGAGGTACGAGCAGTACTTC

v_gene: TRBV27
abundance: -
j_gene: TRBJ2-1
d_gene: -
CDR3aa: CASSFRQISYNEQFF
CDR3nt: TGTGCCAGCAGTTTTCGACAGATCTCCTACAATGAGCAGTTCTTC

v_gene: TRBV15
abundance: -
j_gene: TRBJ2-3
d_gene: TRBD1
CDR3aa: CATSSRDRADTQYF
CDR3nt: TGTGCCACCAGCAGCCGGGACAGGGCGGATACGCAGTATTTT

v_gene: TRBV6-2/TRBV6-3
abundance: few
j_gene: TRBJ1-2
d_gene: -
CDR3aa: CASSEPNYGYTF
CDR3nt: TGTGCCAGCAGTGAACCAAACTATGGCTACACCTTC

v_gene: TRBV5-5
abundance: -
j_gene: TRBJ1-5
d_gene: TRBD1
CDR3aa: CASSLVTGGLGGSNQPQHF
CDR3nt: TGTGCCAGCAGCTTGGTCACAGGGGGCTTAGGCGGTAGCAATCAGCCCCAGCATTTT

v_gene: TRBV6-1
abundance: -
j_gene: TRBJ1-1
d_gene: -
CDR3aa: CASSESGWGEAFF
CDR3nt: TGTGCCAGCAGTGAATCGGGATGGGGTGAAGCTTTCTTT

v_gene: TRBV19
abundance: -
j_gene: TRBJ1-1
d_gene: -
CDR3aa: CASSIWAGSGAFF
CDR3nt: TGTGCCAGTAGTATCTGGGCAGGGAGTGGAGCTTTCTTT

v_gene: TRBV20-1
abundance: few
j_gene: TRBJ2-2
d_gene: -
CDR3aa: CSAPEQPLGIELFF
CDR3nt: TGCAGTGCCCCAGAGCAACCCTTGGGTATTGAGCTGTTTTTT

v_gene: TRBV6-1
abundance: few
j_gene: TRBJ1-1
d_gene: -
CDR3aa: CASSRRVVQAGEAFF
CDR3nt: TGTGCCAGCAGCCGACGGGTTGTCCAAGCCGGTGAAGCTTTCTTT

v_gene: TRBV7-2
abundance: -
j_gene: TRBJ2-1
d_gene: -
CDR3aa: CASSYGGASYNEQFF
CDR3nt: TGTGCCAGCAGCTACGGTGGGGCTTCCTACAATGAGCAGTTCTTC

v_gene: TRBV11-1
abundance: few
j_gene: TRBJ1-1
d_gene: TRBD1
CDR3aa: CASSFQGTANTEAFF
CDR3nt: TGTGCCAGCAGCTTCCAGGGGACAGCGAACACTGAAGCTTTCTTT

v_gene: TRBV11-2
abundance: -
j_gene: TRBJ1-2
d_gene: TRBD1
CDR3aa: CASSSDRARSYGYTF
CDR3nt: TGTGCCAGCAGCTCGGACAGGGCGCGTTCCTATGGCTACACCTTC

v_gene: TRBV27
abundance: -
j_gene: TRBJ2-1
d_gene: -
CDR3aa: CASSPRTYTYNEQFF
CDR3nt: TGTGCCAGCAGTCCCCGGACCTACACCTACAATGAGCAGTTCTTC